This TCR beta chain was recovered during a study of identical twins. The study's findings and limits: Insertions ran lower in abundant cord blood beta clonotypes, though not in memory repertoires.

CDR3 length equals 15 residues. Looked up from germline, CDR1 is SGHKS and CDR2 is YYEKEE (reference sequence). V was trimmed by 7 bases and J by 0 bases, leaving 14 bases between them. Unique molecular identifiers were present on cDNA, and template switching added a universal primer site. Via MiXCR, TCRdb re-called the 5' RACE reads, giving one row per CDR3 protein. The table includes 200,000 or so distinct CDR3 sequences, approximately 15% detected once. This clonotype was recorded a few times. What it binds is not known. These data also featured in a second study, about T cells expressing NK-cell markers. According to that study: Six of the donors carried dominant NKG2C+ clonotypes that took up roughly 1.0-7.0% of their CD8+ T cells.

This receptor was obtained from a woman aged 18-29 years in good health. The sequenced sample was CD8+ T cells sorted from blood. The rearrangement joins TRBV5-5 to TRBJ2-1; weak D call: TRBD2 (7 bases). The CDR3 region has the DNA TGTGCCAGCCAAAAGCGGGACACCTCCTACAATGAGCAGTTCTTC. Protein product: CASQKRDTSYNEQFF.